Following are 15 T cell receptor beta chains from one sample sequenced in a study of CD8 T cells in ankylosing spondylitis. Study-wide results and limits: A TCR beta motif made of fewer than ten highly homologous variants seemed typical of ankylosing spondylitis blood.

Their antigen targets remain unknown. A single record per CDR3 protein comes from TCRdb applying MiXCR to the 5' RACE reads. The sample has more than 650,000 distinct CDR3 sequences, approximately 10% seen once. The specimen was blood, either unsorted or a sorted T cell fraction (not recorded which). These receptors were taken from a male donor with ankylosing spondylitis.

This clonotype was seen a handful of times. The V call is TRBV27, the J call TRBJ2-1, with TRBD2 matching 12 bases. Germline CDR1 reads MNHEY; CDR2 reads SMNVEV (reference sequence). This CDR3 has 18 residues. With 3 bases clipped from V and 4 bases from J, the junction kept 10 bases outside the gene matches. The CDR3 sequence is CASSFPTSGGRGYNEQFF. CDR3 nucleotides: TGTGCCAGCAGTTTCCCCACTAGCGGGGGGAGGGGTTACAATGAGCAGTTCTTC.

This clonotype was seen a handful of times. The chain has TRBV12-3 or TRBV12-4 and TRBJ1-2; D is undetermined. The CDR3 is made up of 15 amino acids. The V end lost 2 bases, the J end lost 4 bases, and 14 bases lay between the germline ends. The CDR3 nucleotides are TGTGCCAGCAGTTTAAGTTCGGGCAGGTTCTATGGCTACACCTTC. Protein: CASSLSSGRFYGYTF.

This clonotype has a handful of counts. The chain employs TRBV10-3 and TRBJ1-4; no clear D gene. Germline V gene lookup returns CDR1 ENHRY and CDR2 SYGVKD. V lost 0 bases, J lost 7 bases, and 9 bases lay in between. This CDR3 contains 14 residues. The CDR3 DNA is TGTGCCATCAGTGAGTCTCGGCTAAGTGAAAAACTGTTTTTT. It encodes CAISESRLSEKLFF.

The chain couples TRBV20-1 to TRBJ1-4; D remains unclear. Germline loops: CDR1 DFQATT, CDR2 SNEGSKA (reference sequence). There are 14 residues in the CDR3. V lost 3 bases and J lost 5, with 13 bases in between. CDR3 sequence reads: CSARPGPINEKLFF. The CDR3 DNA sequence: TGCAGTGCTAGGCCCGGACCGATAAATGAAAAACTGTTTTTT.

The chain couples TRBV7-6 to TRBJ2-2; possibly TRBD2 for D (5 bases). V was trimmed by 0 bases and J by 7 bases, leaving 9 bases between them. Germline V gene data show CDR1 as SGHVS and CDR2 as FNYEAQ. The CDR3 extends over 14 amino acids. The CDR3 DNA reads as TGTGCCAGCAGCTTAGCGGCCGGGGACGGGGAGCTGTTTTTT. Its protein is CASSLAAGDGELFF.

This clonotype appeared a few times. The chain carries TRBV5-1 and TRBJ1-1; D is ambiguous. The CDR3 loop spans 14 amino acids. Germline V lookup: CDR1 SGHRS, CDR2 YFSETQ. With 0 bases removed from V and 2 bases from J, the gap between germline ends came to 8 bases. Here the CDR3 reads CASSLDVVNTEAFF. CDR3 nucleotides: TGCGCCAGCAGCTTGGATGTGGTAAACACTGAAGCTTTCTTT.

Ten or more counts support this clonotype. The chain uses TRBV5-1 and TRBJ2-7; the D is unclear. CDR3 length: 14 amino acids. Deletions cut 2 bases from V and 3 bases from J, with 12 bases between. Germline CDR1 is SGHRS and CDR2 is YFSETQ. The CDR3 sequence: CASSFARSGYEQYF. CDR3 sequence (DNA): TGCGCCAGCAGCTTTGCCCGGTCGGGCTACGAGCAGTACTTC.

The chain links TRBV20-1 to TRBJ2-7; 9 positions match TRBD2. The junction had 9 bases not matched to a gene; V was cut back by 0 bases and J by 6 bases. The germline V gene encodes CDR1 DFQATT and CDR2 SNEGSKA (reference sequence). There are 15 residues in the CDR3. The CDR3 loop is CSARDRIAGVGEQYF. Written as DNA, the CDR3 is TGCAGTGCTAGAGATCGGATAGCGGGAGTAGGCGAGCAGTACTTC.

In its sample, this clonotype was seen a few times. This sequence joins TRBV6-2 or TRBV6-3 and TRBJ2-2; D may correspond to TRBD1 or TRBD2 (6 bases each). Looked up from germline, CDR1 is MNHEY and CDR2 is SVGEGT. The CDR3 totals 16 residues. The V end lost 7 bases, the J end lost 12 bases, and 27 bases lay between the germline ends. The CDR3 protein is CASIDPGAATPGKLFF. DNA of the CDR3: TGTGCCAGCATCGACCCGGGGGCGGCAACACCGGGGAAGCTGTTTTTT.

The gene calls are TRBV12-3 or TRBV12-4 and TRBJ2-3; TRBD1 aligns across 9 bases. Trimming removed 7 bases from V and 2 bases from J; junction bases left unmatched: 4. CDR3 length equals 14 residues. The CDR3 DNA reads TGTGCCAGCATACAGGGGGCGGACACAGATACGCAGTATTTT. As protein: CASIQGADTDTQYF.

This clonotype was counted only a few times. The DNA for the CDR3 is TGTGCCAGCAGTTACTCGAAGGCTAGCGTAAGAGATACGCAGTATTTT. It encodes CASSYSKASVRDTQYF. J is TRBJ2-3 and V is TRBV6-2 or TRBV6-3; TRBD2 might be the D (6 bases). This CDR3 region has 16 residues. Germline CDR1 reads MNHEY; CDR2 reads SVGEGT. V lost 0 bases and J 5 bases, leaving 15 bases between the germline ends.

This clonotype was recorded a few times. The chain recombines TRBV11-1 with TRBJ2-1; either TRBD1 or TRBD2 may supply D (5 bases each). Trimming removed 6 bases at V and 9 bases at J, with 18 bases between. The CDR3 has 14 residues. Germline V gives CDR1 SGHAT, CDR2 FQDESV (reference sequence). The CDR3 nucleotides read TGTGCCAGCAGTTCCGGGACGGGGTATCGTGAGCAGTTCTTC. Translated, it gives CASSSGTGYREQFF.

The chain carries TRBV3-1 and TRBJ1-1; a possible D gene is TRBD1 (6 bases). Between the trimmed V and J ends, which lost 6 bases and 4 bases, there was a span of 15 bases. The CDR3 has 14 residues. Germline V lookup: CDR1 LGHDT, CDR2 YNNKEL (reference sequence). The CDR3 DNA follows: TGTGCCAGCAGTCCTGAAGGGGGAACCACTGAAGCTTTCTTT. It is translated as CASSPEGGTTEAFF.

The chain joins TRBV4-3 to TRBJ2-3, with D unresolved. V was clipped by 3 bases and J by 5 bases, with 18 bases between them. The CDR3 is 16 amino acids. CDR1 is LGHNA and CDR2 is YSLEER in the germline V gene. The CDR3 here is CASSQGLGFLRDTQYF. CDR3 in DNA: TGCGCCAGCAGCCAGGGATTAGGGTTTCTAAGAGATACGCAGTATTTT.

This clonotype appeared many times. CDR3 in amino acids: CASSEEWDRVYEQYF. CDR3 nucleotides: TGCGCCAGCAGTGAGGAGTGGGACAGGGTCTACGAGCAGTACTTC. The chain links TRBV10-2 to TRBJ2-7; 9 nucleotides agree with TRBD1. The CDR3 covers 15 residues. Trimming removed 2 bases from V and 3 bases from J; junction bases left unmatched: 5. Looked up from germline, CDR1 is WSHSY and CDR2 is SAAADI.